Listed here is a single T cell receptor (beta chain). Antigen specificity is unknown. The sample is drawn from a study of shared clonotypes between healthy human individuals. General observations from the study: Richness estimates generally favored naive over memory subsets. Non-shared clonotypes had lower generation probabilities than those shared by all four donors. The sharing of 4.5% to 5.5% of naive CD4 clonotypes was seen across a handful of donors.

Generated by immunoSEQ multiplex PCR, the TCRdb table keeps only in-frame clones and is missing some. The sample yields some 660,000 clones, more than 70% seen once. From CD4+ cells came CD45RA+ naive and CD45RA-negative memory subsets. The source material was memory CD4+ T cells sorted from blood. The subset here: CD45RA-negative fraction. The receptor was isolated from a woman in her 30s in good health.

CDR3 protein: CASSYFGGSNTEAFF. The CDR3 nucleotides are TGTGCCAGCAGTTACTTCGGGGGGTCTAACACTGAAGCTTTCTTT. The chain couples TRBV6-5 to TRBJ1-1, with D perhaps TRBD1 (5 bases). V lost 1 base and J lost 2, with 11 bases in between. This CDR3 contains 15 residues. Germline-derived CDR1 and CDR2 are MNHEY and SVGAGI.